This T cell receptor beta chain came from a study of chemoradiotherapy in HPV16-positive cancers. Repertoires were generated with immunoSEQ multiplex PCR, while TCRdb's copy carries only in-frame clones and drops some. The sample holds about 5,400 clones, approximately 91% seen once. The TCR comes from a human donor with HPV-associated anogenital cancer. The starting material was blood, obtained from a patient who underwent chemoradiotherapy.

The CDR3 coding sequence is TGCGCCAGCAGACACAGGGGCCTCTCCTACAATGAGCAGTTCTTC. Protein product: CASRHRGLSYNEQFF. The chain joins TRBV5-1 to TRBJ2-1; 7 bases are a match to TRBD1. The CDR3 has 15 amino acids. Trimming at V came to 5 bases and at J to 0 bases, leaving 5 bases not matched to a gene. The V gene's germline CDR1 is SGHRS and CDR2 YFSETQ.